These 3 T cell receptor beta chains originate from one sample sequenced in a study of blood T cells in healthy people across ages. Sample-barcoded 5' priming and a J-beta primer mix drove a second PCR of about 6 to 11 cycles. TCRdb itself ran the 5' RACE reads through MiXCR, one entry per CDR3 protein. The sample consists of about 580,000 distinct CDR3 sequences, roughly 48% of them appearing once. The sample comprised blood. These receptors were obtained from a man older than 75 in good health.

The chain employs TRBV9 and TRBJ2-3, with D possibly matching TRBD2 (6 bases). The germline V and J ends were trimmed by 4 bases and 8 bases, with 20 bases remaining between them. Germline values: CDR1 SGDLS, CDR2 YYNGEE. The CDR3 is 15 residues long. Here the CDR3 reads CASSQGGRPGGTQYF. The CDR3, as DNA: TGTGCCAGCAGCCAGGGTGGGAGACCCGGGGGTACGCAGTATTTT.

The chain has TRBV7-3 and TRBJ2-5, with 10 bases aligning to TRBD1. The CDR3 length is 17 residues. Germline V gene sequence: CDR1 SGHTA, CDR2 FQGTGA. V shed 1 base and J 5 bases; nucleotides not matched to a gene: 10. The CDR3 reads CASSLMAGTGVVETQYF. CDR3 nucleotide sequence: TGTGCCAGCAGCTTAATGGCCGGGACAGGGGTGGTGGAGACCCAGTACTTC.

This chain connects TRBV4-3 to TRBJ1-5; D is unclear. V was cut by 0 bases and J by 7 bases, with 16 bases left in between. The length of the CDR3 is 16 residues. CDR1 LGHNA and CDR2 YSLEER come from the germline V gene. The CDR3 coding sequence is TGCGCCAGCAGCCAAGAGGTCGGGTTTTGGAGCCAGCCCCAGCATTTT. Translating gives CASSQEVGFWSQPQHF.